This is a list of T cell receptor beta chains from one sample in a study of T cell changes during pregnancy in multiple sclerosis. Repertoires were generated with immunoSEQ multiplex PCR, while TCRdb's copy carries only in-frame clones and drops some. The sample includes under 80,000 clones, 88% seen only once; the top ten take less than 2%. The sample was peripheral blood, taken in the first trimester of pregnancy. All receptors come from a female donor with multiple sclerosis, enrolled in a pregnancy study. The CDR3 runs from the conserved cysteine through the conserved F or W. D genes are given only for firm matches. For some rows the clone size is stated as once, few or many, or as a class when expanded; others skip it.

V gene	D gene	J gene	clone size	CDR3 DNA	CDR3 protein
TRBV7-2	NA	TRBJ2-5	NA	TGTGCCAGCAGCCTAAATCGGGAGACCCAGTACTTC	CASSLNRETQYF
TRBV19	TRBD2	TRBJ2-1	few	TGTGCCAGTGCCACGGGGACTAGCGGGATTGAGCAGTTCTTC	CASATGTSGIEQFF
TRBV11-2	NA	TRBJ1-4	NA	TGTGCCAGCAGCCGTCCCCAGGCAGGGGAGGGTGAAAAACTGTTTTTT	CASSRPQAGEGEKLFF
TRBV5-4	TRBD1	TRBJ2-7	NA	TGTGCCAGCAGCCTCGGGACAGGGAGGGCCTACGAGCAGTACTTC	CASSLGTGRAYEQYF
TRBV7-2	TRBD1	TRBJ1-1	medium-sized	TGTGCCAGCAGCCAGCAGGGGGCCTCTGAAGCTTTCTTT	CASSQQGASEAFF
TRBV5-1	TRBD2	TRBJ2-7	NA	TGCGCCAGCAGCCCGCGACTAGCGGGAAGGGTCGAGCAGTACTTC	CASSPRLAGRVEQYF
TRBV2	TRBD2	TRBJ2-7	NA	TGTGCCAGCACTCCGGGACTAGATACATTGCAGTACTTC	CASTPGLDTLQYF
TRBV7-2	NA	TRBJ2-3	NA	TGTGCCAGCAGCTTAGCTCCGGGGAGCACAGATACGCAGTATTTT	CASSLAPGSTDTQYF
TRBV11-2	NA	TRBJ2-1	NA	TGTGCCAGCAGCTTACGGGCTAGCGAGTACAATGAGCAGTTCTTC	CASSLRASEYNEQFF
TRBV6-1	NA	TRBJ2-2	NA	TGTGCCAGCATCCTGACAGGAGTAAGGTCCGGGGAGCTGTTTTTT	CASILTGVRSGELFF
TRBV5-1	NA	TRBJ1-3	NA	TGCGCCAGCAGCTTCGGACAGCCGCTCTTGGACACCATATATTTT	CASSFGQPLLDTIYF
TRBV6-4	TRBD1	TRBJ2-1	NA	TGTGCCAGCAGTTTCGGACAGGGAGCCGGCAATGAGCAGTTCTTC	CASSFGQGAGNEQFF
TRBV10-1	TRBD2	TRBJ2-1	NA	TGCGCCAGCAGTGAGTGGTCGGGGGGTAAATACAATGAGCAGTTCTTC	CASSEWSGGKYNEQFF
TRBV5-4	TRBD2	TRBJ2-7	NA	TGTGCCAGCAGCTTGGGTGTCCAGGCACTAGCGCTAACCTACGAGCAGTACTTC	CASSLGVQALALTYEQYF
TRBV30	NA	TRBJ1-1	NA	TGTGCCTGGAGCCGGCGGGGGGACACTGAAGCTTTCTTT	CAWSRRGDTEAFF
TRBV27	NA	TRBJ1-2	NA	TGTGCCAGCAGTATAACACCGGGGTTCTATGGCTACACCTTC	CASSITPGFYGYTF
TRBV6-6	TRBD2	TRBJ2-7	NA	TGTGCCAGCACGGGGACTACTATTTACGAGCAGTACTTC	CASTGTTIYEQYF
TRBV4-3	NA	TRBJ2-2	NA	TGCGCCAGCAGCCAAGCGGCAGGGAACACCGGGGAGCTGTTTTTT	CASSQAAGNTGELFF
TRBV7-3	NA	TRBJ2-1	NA	TGTGCCAGCAGCTCGGACAGTTGGTGGGATGAGCAGTTCTTC	CASSSDSWWDEQFF
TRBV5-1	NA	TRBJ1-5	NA	TGCGCCAGCAGCTTGGAAGGAGTGGTTTATCAGCCCCAGCATTTT	CASSLEGVVYQPQHF
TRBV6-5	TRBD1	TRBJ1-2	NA	TGTGCCAGCAGCAACAGGGGCGAAGGGGGTGGCTACACCTTC	CASSNRGEGGGYTF
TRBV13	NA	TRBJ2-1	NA	TGTGCCAGCAGCTTAGTACGGGGAGGTGAGCAGTTCTTC	CASSLVRGGEQFF
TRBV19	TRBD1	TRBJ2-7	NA	TGTGCCAGTAGTCCATACGGGGGACAGGTGAACTACGAGCAGTACTTC	CASSPYGGQVNYEQYF
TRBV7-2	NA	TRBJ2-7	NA	TGTGCCAGCAGCCTTGGCGGGGATGGGGGCGAGCAGTACTTC	CASSLGGDGGEQYF
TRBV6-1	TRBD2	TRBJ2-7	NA	TGTGCCAGCAGTGAAGCCGACTGGGGACTAGCGGGGGCCTACGAGCAGTACTTC	CASSEADWGLAGAYEQYF
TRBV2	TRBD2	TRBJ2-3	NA	TGTGCCAGCAGTGAAGTTGGGACTAGCTTTAATACGCAGTATTTT	CASSEVGTSFNTQYF
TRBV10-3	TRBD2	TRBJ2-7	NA	TGTGCCATCAGTGAGGCGGGGACTAGCGGGACCTACGAGCAGTACTTC	CAISEAGTSGTYEQYF
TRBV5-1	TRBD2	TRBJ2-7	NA	TGCGCCAGCAGCCCGCAGACTAGCGGGAACTACGAGCAGTACTTC	CASSPQTSGNYEQYF
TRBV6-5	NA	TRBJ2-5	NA	TGTGCCAGCAGGTATTCTGAGACCCAGTACTTC	CASRYSETQYF
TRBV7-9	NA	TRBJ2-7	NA	TGTGCCAGCAGGGGGCCCCCTTTAGTAATGCAGTACTTC	CASRGPPLVMQYF
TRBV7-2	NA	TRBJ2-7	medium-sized	TGTGCCAGCAGCTTAATCCGGAGCTCCTACGAGCAGTACTTC	CASSLIRSSYEQYF
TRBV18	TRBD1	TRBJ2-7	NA	TGTGCCAGCTCATCGGGACAGGGCGGCTACGAGCAGTACTTC	CASSSGQGGYEQYF
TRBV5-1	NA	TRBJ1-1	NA	TGCGCCAGCAGCCCACTTACAGGCTTCCAGGGGACTGAAGCTTTCTTT	CASSPLTGFQGTEAFF
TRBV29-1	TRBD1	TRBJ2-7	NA	TGCAGCGTTGAACTACAGGGGATCTACGAGCAGTACTTC	CSVELQGIYEQYF
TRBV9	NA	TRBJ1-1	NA	TGTGCCAGCGCCCGAGAGGGATCGAACACTGAAGCTTTCTTT	CASAREGSNTEAFF
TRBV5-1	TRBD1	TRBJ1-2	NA	TGCGCCAGCAGCTTGGAGGGACAGGAAAAATATGGCTACACCTTC	CASSLEGQEKYGYTF
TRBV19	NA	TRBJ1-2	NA	TGTGCCAGTAGTATAGAGGGGGAGGACTATGGCTACACCTTC	CASSIEGEDYGYTF
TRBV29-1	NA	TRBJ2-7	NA	TGCAGCGTTCACCAGGGGACCTACGAGCAGTACTTC	CSVHQGTYEQYF
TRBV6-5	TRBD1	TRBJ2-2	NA	TGTGCCAGCAGTTATGAGGGGGCAAGCACCGGGGAGCTGTTTTTT	CASSYEGASTGELFF
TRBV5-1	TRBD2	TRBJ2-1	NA	TGCGCCAGCAGCTTGGAGGGGACTACCAATGAGCAGTTCTTC	CASSLEGTTNEQFF
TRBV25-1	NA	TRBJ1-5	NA	TGTGCCAGCAGTGAGGCTAGCAATCAGCCCCAGCATTTT	CASSEASNQPQHF
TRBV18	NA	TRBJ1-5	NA	TGTGCCAGCTCACCGACTGATAGCAATCAGCCCCAGCATTTT	CASSPTDSNQPQHF
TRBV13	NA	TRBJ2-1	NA	TGTGCCAGCAGCGACAGAGGCAGCGGGTACAATGAGCAGTTCTTC	CASSDRGSGYNEQFF
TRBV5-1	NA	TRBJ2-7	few	TGCGCCAGCAGCTTGGAGATCGGGAGATCCGACGAGCAGTACTTC	CASSLEIGRSDEQYF
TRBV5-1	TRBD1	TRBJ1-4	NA	TGCGCCAGCAGCTTGACGCCCCGACAGGGTCGAACTAATGAAAAACTGTTTTTT	CASSLTPRQGRTNEKLFF